The clone carrying this T cell receptor beta chain is termed medium-sized (0.01 to 0.1%). Its antigen is unidentified. This specimen comes from a study of T cell clonotyping in hematopoietic cell transplantation. Findings and caveats of the study: CD4 and CD8 repertoire contributions could not be separated without sorting. Few recipient clonotypes overlapped donors; over 97% were de novo at given depth. Recipient TCR diversity dropped after transplant; expanded clonotypes rose from day 30 to 180. Higher Inverse Simpson Index values in graft donor and pretransplant recipient predicted broader posttransplant TCR diversity.

Produced via immunoSEQ multiplex PCR; TCRdb's table is partial and in-frame only. The top ten clones hold around 8.5% of a sample with 4,200 or so clones, just under 70% of them seen once. The CDR3 contains 14 residues. Germline CDR1 MDHEN, CDR2 SYDVKM. Deletions cut 4 bases from V and 3 bases from J, with 10 bases between. The chain employs TRBV28 and TRBJ2-1; D ambiguous. The source of this sequence is a male patient aged 60-69 years who had an allogeneic stem cell transplant, so the T cells may come from the graft donor. Some clones in this sample may be carry-over from other donors' samples. The source material was PBMCs, sampled 100 days after allogeneic stem cell transplant. The CDR3 nucleotides are TGTGCCAGCAGTTCATCTGGAGTCTACAATGAGCAGTTCTTC. Translation gives CASSSSGVYNEQFF.